This T cell receptor beta chain appears in the sequencing data of a study of metastatic and nonmetastatic thyroid tumors. Study-level information: Comparative analysis of repertoires was undertaken across blood and tumor or nodule tissue obtained from malignant and benign thyroid patients.

Thyroid surgery was preceded by no treatment in any patient. Within the sample, this clone is medium-sized. Antigen specificity is unknown. Through MiXCR, TCRdb re-clonotyped the PCR reads. The data hold tens of thousands of clones, with roughly a sixth observed a single time. Overall study results and limits: In both blood and tumor samples, TCR beta diversity was reported significantly higher for malignant than benign nodules.

Trimming left V 0 bases short and J 6 bases short, with 18 bases between. The CDR3 totals 16 residues. Germline CDR1 DFQATT, CDR2 SNEGSKA (reference sequence). This receptor was identified in a female donor with papillary thyroid cancer or a benign thyroid nodule (not recorded which). Some clones in this sample may be carry-over from other donors' samples. The sample taken for sequencing was blood. V is TRBV20-1 and J is TRBJ1-5; the D gene is possibly TRBD1 (5 bases). The CDR3 is CSARDVKGQGGQPQHF. CDR3 in DNA: TGCAGTGCTAGAGATGTTAAGGGGCAGGGTGGTCAGCCCCAGCATTTT.